This entry describes one T cell receptor beta chain. The sample originates from a study of blood T cell repertoires in COVID-19. Profiling relied on immunoSEQ multiplex PCR, and the TCRdb table lists in-frame clones only, not all of them. The sample yields 190,000 or so clones, about 85% seen once. The germline V gene has CDR1 MDHEN and CDR2 SYDVKM. The CDR3 is made up of 14 amino acids. V was pared by 5 bases and J by 2 bases, with 13 bases between. V gene TRBV28 combines with J gene TRBJ2-7; D may be TRBD2 (5 bases). The receptor was isolated from a middle-aged man who had recovered from COVID-19. The sequenced material came from PBMCs or T cells enriched from blood (not recorded which). The CDR3 loop is CASSLSDLAYEQYF. DNA of the CDR3: TGTGCCAGCAGTCTCTCGGACTTAGCCTACGAGCAGTACTTC.